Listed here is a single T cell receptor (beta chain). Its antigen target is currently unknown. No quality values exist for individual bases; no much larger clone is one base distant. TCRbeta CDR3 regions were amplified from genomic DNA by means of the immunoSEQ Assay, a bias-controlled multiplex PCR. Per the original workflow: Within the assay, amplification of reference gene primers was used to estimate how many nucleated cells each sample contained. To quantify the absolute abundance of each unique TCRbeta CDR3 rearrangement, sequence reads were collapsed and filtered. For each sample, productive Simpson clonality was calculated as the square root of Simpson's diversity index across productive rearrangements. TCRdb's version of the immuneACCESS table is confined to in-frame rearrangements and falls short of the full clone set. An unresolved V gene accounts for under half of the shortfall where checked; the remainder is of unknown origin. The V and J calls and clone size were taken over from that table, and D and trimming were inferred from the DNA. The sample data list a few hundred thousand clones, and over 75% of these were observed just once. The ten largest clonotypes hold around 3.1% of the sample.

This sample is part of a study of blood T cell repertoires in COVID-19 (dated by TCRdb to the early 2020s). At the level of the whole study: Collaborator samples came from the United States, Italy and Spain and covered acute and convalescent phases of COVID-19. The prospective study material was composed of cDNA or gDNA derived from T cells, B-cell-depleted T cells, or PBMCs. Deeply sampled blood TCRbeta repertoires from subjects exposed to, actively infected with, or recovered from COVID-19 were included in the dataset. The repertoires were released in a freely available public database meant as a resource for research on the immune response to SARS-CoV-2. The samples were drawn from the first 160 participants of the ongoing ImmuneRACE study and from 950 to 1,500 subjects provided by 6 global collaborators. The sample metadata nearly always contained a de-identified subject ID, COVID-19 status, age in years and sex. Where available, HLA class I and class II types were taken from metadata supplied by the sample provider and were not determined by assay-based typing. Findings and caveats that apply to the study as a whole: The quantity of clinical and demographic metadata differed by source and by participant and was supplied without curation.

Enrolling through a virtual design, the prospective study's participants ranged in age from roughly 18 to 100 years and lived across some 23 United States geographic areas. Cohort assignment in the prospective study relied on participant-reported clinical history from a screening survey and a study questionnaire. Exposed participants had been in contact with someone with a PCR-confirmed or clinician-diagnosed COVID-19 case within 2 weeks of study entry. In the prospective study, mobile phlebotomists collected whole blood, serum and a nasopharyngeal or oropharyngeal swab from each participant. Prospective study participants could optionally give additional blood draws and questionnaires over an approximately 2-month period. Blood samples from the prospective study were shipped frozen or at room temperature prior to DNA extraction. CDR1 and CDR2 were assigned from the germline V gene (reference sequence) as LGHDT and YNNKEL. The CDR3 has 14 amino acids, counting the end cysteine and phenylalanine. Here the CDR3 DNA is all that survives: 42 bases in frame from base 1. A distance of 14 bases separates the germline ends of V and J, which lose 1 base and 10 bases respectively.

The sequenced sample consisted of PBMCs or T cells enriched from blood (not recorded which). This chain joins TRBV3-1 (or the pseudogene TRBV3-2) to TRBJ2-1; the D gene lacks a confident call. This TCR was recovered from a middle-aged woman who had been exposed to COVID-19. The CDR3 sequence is CASSQVSPGREQFF. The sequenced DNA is TGTGCCAGCAGCCAAGTATCCCCGGGTAGGGAGCAGTTCTTC.